These 14 T cell receptor beta chains share one sample of origin, sequenced in a study of beta chain features in type 1 diabetes. Study-wide points: All four CD4+ subsets from Type 1 diabetes patients carried moderately but significantly shorter TCRB CDR3s.

For these TCRs, the target antigens are not known. The study reverse transcribed the entire isolated RNA, so it sequenced expressed TCRB transcripts. Sequenced by immunoSEQ multiplex PCR; TCRdb stores in-frame clones only, minus some. The data contain 150,000 to 200,000 clones, 8.5% to 10% of them singletons. The source material was central memory CD4+ T cells from blood. These TCRs come from a woman younger than 45 with type 1 diabetes.

This clone turned up a few times. The CDR3 DNA sequence: TGTGCCAGCAACCATAGGGGAGAGACCCAGTACTTC. This codes for CASNHRGETQYF. The rearrangement links TRBV6-7 to TRBJ2-5; possibly TRBD1 for D (5 bases). TRBV6-7 is an ORF, and what it does is uncertain. V was shortened by 7 bases and J by 4 bases, with 10 bases between the two germline ends. CDR3 length: 12 residues.

The V gene is TRBV2, the J gene TRBJ2-7, with 8 bases fitting TRBD1. CDR1 SNHLY and CDR2 FYNNEI come from the germline V gene. The V gene end was trimmed by 8 bases and the J gene end by 4 bases; junction bases not matched to a gene: 7. CDR3 length: 13 residues. The CDR3 reads CASGEQGGYEQYF. The CDR3 DNA reads as TGTGCCAGCGGGGAACAGGGGGGATACGAGCAGTACTTC.

A single count supports this clone. The rearrangement links TRBV6-5 to TRBJ1-2; D is perhaps TRBD1 (5 bases). With 5 bases removed from V and 2 bases from J, the gap between germline ends came to 9 bases. Germline V CDR1 and CDR2: MNHEY, SVGAGI. CDR3 length equals 13 residues. In DNA, the CDR3 is TGTGCCAGCAGTGTGCAGGGAAACTATGGCTACACCTTC. Translated: CASSVQGNYGYTF.

J is TRBJ2-1 and V is TRBV27; a weak D match, TRBD2 (5 bases). V was trimmed by 10 bases and J by 2 bases, leaving 12 bases between them. CDR3 length: 13 amino acids. In germline, CDR1 is MNHEY, CDR2 SMNVEV (reference sequence). CDR3 loop: CAISGSPYNEQFF. Here the CDR3 DNA reads TGTGCCATCAGCGGTTCCCCCTACAATGAGCAGTTCTTC.

This clone was detected only a few times. The chain joins TRBV28 to TRBJ1-2, with D maybe TRBD1 (6 bases). V was shortened by 5 bases and J by 2 bases, with 15 bases between the two germline ends. This CDR3 contains 15 residues. CDR1 MDHEN and CDR2 SYDVKM come from the germline V gene. CDR3 region: CASSTQTTGNYGYTF. The CDR3 DNA reads TGTGCCAGCAGTACCCAAACGACAGGAAACTATGGCTACACCTTC.

This clone was counted between two and nine times. The V call is TRBV5-5, the J call TRBJ2-1, with D unclear. Germline V gene lookup returns CDR1 SGHKS and CDR2 YYEKEE (reference sequence). V lost 6 bases to trimming and J lost 1 base, with 14 bases between them. This CDR3 region has 15 residues. The CDR3 reads CASTLGGGSYNEQFF. The DNA of the CDR3 is TGTGCCAGCACCCTTGGTGGCGGATCCTACAATGAGCAGTTCTTC.

This chain joins TRBV9 and TRBJ1-2, with D tentatively TRBD1 (6 bases). Germline-derived CDR1 and CDR2 are SGDLS and YYNGEE. CDR3 length: 14 amino acids. V was trimmed by 3 bases and J by 3 bases, leaving 12 bases between them. The CDR3 loop reads CASSAGVFDYGYTF. CDR3 sequence (DNA): TGTGCCAGCAGCGCAGGGGTGTTCGACTATGGCTACACCTTC.

The V gene is TRBV6-5, the J gene TRBJ2-4; 9 bases match TRBD1. Germline V gene lookup returns CDR1 MNHEY and CDR2 SVGAGI. The CDR3 runs to 15 residues. V trimming: 6 bases; J trimming: 8 bases; junction bases outside the gene matches: 11. The CDR3 here is CASSPRGQGWDIQYF. CDR3 in DNA: TGTGCCAGCAGCCCCCGGGGACAGGGCTGGGACATTCAGTACTTC.

This clone turned up a few times. V and J are TRBV11-2 and TRBJ2-7; possibly TRBD2 for D (5 bases). The length of the CDR3 is 16 residues. The germline gives CDR1 SGHAT, CDR2 FQNNGV. Trimming removed 1 base at V and 4 bases at J, with 17 bases between. The CDR3 region is CASSLGPSASGYEQYF. The CDR3 region has the DNA TGTGCCAGCAGCTTAGGGCCGAGCGCGAGCGGATACGAGCAGTACTTC. The variable domain in full, with the rest retrieved from reference TRBV11-2 and TRBJ2-7, is EAGVAQSPRYKIIEKRQSVAFWCNPISGHATLYWYQQILGQGPKLLIQFQNNGVVDDSQLPKDRFSAERLKGVDSTLKIQPAKLEDSAVYLCASSLGPSASGYEQYFGPGTRLTVT.

This clone was counted only a few times. J is TRBJ2-1 and V is TRBV5-1; a weak D match, TRBD2 (5 bases). CDR1 is SGHRS and CDR2 is YFSETQ in the germline V gene. This CDR3 region has 12 residues. V was clipped by 0 bases and J by 8 bases, with 6 bases between them. DNA of the CDR3: TGCGCCAGCAGCTTGGGAGCGGATGAGCAGTTCTTC. This gives the protein CASSLGADEQFF.

This sequence joins TRBV2 and TRBJ2-3; a weak D match, TRBD2 (5 bases). The CDR3 contains 12 residues. Between the trimmed V and J ends, which lost 6 bases and 4 bases, there was a span of 8 bases. Germline V lookup: CDR1 SNHLY, CDR2 FYNNEI. The CDR3 loop is CASSGGPDTQYF. DNA for the CDR3: TGTGCCAGCAGCGGAGGCCCAGATACGCAGTATTTT.

The chain is built from TRBV12-5 and TRBJ2-5; 7 bases align to TRBD1. The J call may not be correct, given that the DNA end is closer to TRBJ2-7. The length of the CDR3 is 16 residues. Per germline, CDR1 LGHNT and CDR2 FRNRAP. CDR3 in DNA: TGTGCTAGTGGTTTGGTAGGCAGGGGGATGTCCTACGAGCAGTACTTC. Translating it yields CASGLVGRGMSYEQYF.

This clone was seen more than once but under ten times. The chain uses TRBV2 and TRBJ2-4; TRBD1 agrees at 8 bases. J lost 0 bases, V lost 4 bases, and 2 bases had no gene match. The germline CDR1 and CDR2 sequences are SNHLY and FYNNEI. The CDR3 covers 15 residues. The CDR3 DNA is TGTGCCAGCAGTGGGGACAGGTCAGCCAAAAACATTCAGTACTTC. Translated, it gives CASSGDRSAKNIQYF.

The table lists this clone with a few counts. The V call is TRBV27, the J call TRBJ2-7; 14 bases are a match to TRBD2. The germline gives CDR1 MNHEY, CDR2 SMNVEV (reference sequence). This CDR3 contains 17 residues. Trimming at V came to 5 bases and at J to 6 bases, leaving 12 bases not matched to a gene. Written as DNA, the CDR3 is TGTGCCAGCAGTCCGCCGGGACTAGCGGGAGAAACTGGCGAGCAGTACTTC. It translates to CASSPPGLAGETGEQYF.